Presented here are 15 T cell receptor beta chains from one specimen sequenced in a study of blood T cell repertoires in COVID-19. Method: immunoSEQ multiplex PCR; TCRdb's copy keeps in-frame clones and lacks some. The sample consists of under 350,000 clones, approximately 83% of them appearing once. The sample consisted of peripheral blood. All receptors derive from an older woman with acute or convalescent COVID-19.

This chain links TRBV7-9 with TRBJ2-5; 7 bases align to TRBD2. The CDR3 runs to 15 residues. Trimming removed 2 bases from V and 4 bases from J; junction bases left unmatched: 7. Germline lookup yields CDR1 SEHNR and CDR2 FQNEAQ (reference sequence). The CDR3 nucleotides are TGTGCCAGCAGCTTATCGGCGGGGAGGGGAGAGACCCAGTACTTC. Its translation is CASSLSAGRGETQYF.

The chain combines TRBV7-9 with TRBJ2-3; 14 bases are a match to TRBD2. Germline trimming cut 5 bases from V and 4 bases from J; bases unmatched to any gene: 5. CDR1 SEHNR and CDR2 FQNEAQ come from the germline V gene (reference sequence). The CDR3 totals 16 residues. The CDR3 region is CASSPGTSGGPDTQYF. DNA for the CDR3: TGTGCCAGCAGCCCAGGGACTAGCGGGGGACCAGATACGCAGTATTTT.

The rearrangement links TRBV7-3 to TRBJ2-3, with 13 bases aligning to TRBD2. The CDR3 consists of 16 residues. The germline CDR1 and CDR2 sequences are SGHTA and FQGTGA. After removal of 3 bases from V and 5 bases from J, the junction contained 5 bases not matched to a gene. Here the CDR3 reads CASSFTSGGAGDTQYF. CDR3 DNA sequence: TGTGCCAGCAGCTTTACTAGCGGGGGGGCCGGAGATACGCAGTATTTT.

Comment on this clone: At the DNA level, this CDR3 is encoded by other sequences in the same sample as well. V usage is TRBV20-1 and J usage is TRBJ2-3, with D unresolved. V was clipped by 6 bases and J by 6 bases, with 7 bases between them. Germline V CDR1 and CDR2: DFQATT, SNEGSKA (reference sequence). The CDR3 has 10 amino acids. This chain's CDR3 is CSALADTQYF. The CDR3 region has the DNA TGCAGTGCACTCGCCGATACGCAGTATTTT.

CDR3 sequence reads: CASSWAGEAFF. CDR3 DNA sequence: TGTGCCAGCAGCTGGGCGGGGGAAGCTTTCTTT. The V and J genes are TRBV5-6 and TRBJ1-1; D is ambiguous. Trimming left V 3 bases short and J 8 bases short, with 8 bases between. The CDR3 has 11 residues. Germline CDR1 and CDR2: SGHDT and YYEEEE.

In the case of this clone: In the same sample, other DNA sequences code for this CDR3. This chain links TRBV7-9 with TRBJ2-3; perhaps TRBD2 as D (6 bases). Trimming removed 2 bases at V and 6 bases at J, with 9 bases between. Germline-derived CDR1 and CDR2 are SEHNR and FQNEAQ (reference sequence). This CDR3 contains 13 residues. The DNA for the CDR3 is TGTGCCAGCAGCTTATCCGGAGGGGATACGCAGTATTTT. Amino acid sequence: CASSLSGGDTQYF.

J is TRBJ1-6 and V is TRBV15, with D possibly matching TRBD1 (5 bases). V was clipped by 1 base and J by 5 bases, with 9 bases between them. Germline V gene lookup returns CDR1 LNHNV and CDR2 YYDKDF (reference sequence). The CDR3 consists of 15 residues. The CDR3 DNA is TGTGCCACCAGCAGAGGTCAGGACAATAATTCACCCCTCCACTTT. Protein sequence: CATSRGQDNNSPLHF.

V is TRBV7-9 and J is TRBJ1-6; 10 bases align to TRBD1. The J segment lost 7 bases and the V segment lost 5 bases, leaving 2 bases of the junction unmatched. The CDR3 consists of 14 residues. Germline lookup yields CDR1 SEHNR and CDR2 FQNEAQ (reference sequence). The CDR3 reads CASSPTGGNSPLHF. For the CDR3, the DNA is TGTGCCAGCAGCCCGACAGGGGGCAATTCACCCCTCCACTTT.

The genes are TRBV5-1 and TRBJ2-3, with 8 nucleotides matching TRBD1. The CDR3 has 15 residues. V trimming: 2 bases; J trimming: 3 bases; junction bases outside the gene matches: 5. Germline CDR1 is SGHRS and CDR2 is YFSETQ. This CDR3 is CASSLGTGRTDTQYF. The CDR3 DNA reads TGCGCCAGCAGCTTAGGGACAGGAAGGACAGATACGCAGTATTTT.

This clone was counted a single time. The rearrangement uses TRBV10-3 and TRBJ1-6; the D is unclear. The CDR3 loop spans 14 amino acids. The germline V and J ends were trimmed by 9 bases and 0 bases, with 9 bases remaining between them. Germline lookup yields CDR1 ENHRY and CDR2 SYGVKD. Here the CDR3 DNA reads TGTGCCATTTCCACCAGCTCCTATAATTCACCCCTCCACTTT. This gives the protein CAISTSSYNSPLHF.

This chain joins TRBV5-1 and TRBJ1-2; D is perhaps TRBD1 (6 bases). The CDR3 contains 15 residues. From germline, CDR1 is SGHRS and CDR2 YFSETQ. Trimming cost V 0 bases and J 7 bases, with 16 bases left between them. The CDR3 reads CASSLAQQGKAGYTF. DNA for the CDR3: TGCGCCAGCAGCTTGGCCCAACAGGGAAAGGCTGGCTACACCTTC.

This chain links TRBV18 with TRBJ2-7, with 9 bases aligning to TRBD1. The length of the CDR3 is 14 residues. Trimming removed 4 bases from V and 6 bases from J; junction bases left unmatched: 7. Germline V gives CDR1 KGHSH, CDR2 LQKENI. The CDR3 coding sequence is TGTGCCAGCTCACAGGGACAGGGCGCGAGCGAGCAGTACTTC. This translates into CASSQGQGASEQYF.

The rearrangement links TRBV5-4 to TRBJ2-5; TRBD2 matches at 7 bases. V lost 4 bases and J lost 5; bases outside the gene matches: 8. Germline V CDR1 and CDR2: SGHNT, YYREEE (reference sequence). CDR3 size: 14 residues. DNA of the CDR3: TGTGCCAGCAGCATCAGGCTGGGAGGGGAGACCCAGTACTTC. This codes for CASSIRLGGETQYF.

The genes are TRBV5-5 and TRBJ1-2; 11 bases fit TRBD1. Germline lookup yields CDR1 SGHKS and CDR2 YYEKEE (reference sequence). The CDR3 sequence is 14 residues long. The V and J ends lost 4 bases and 9 bases, in that order; junction bases with no gene match: 8. The CDR3 here is CASSPGQGDLCYTF. CDR3 DNA sequence: TGTGCCAGCAGCCCGGGACAGGGGGACCTGTGCTACACCTTC.

The chain combines TRBV4-1 with TRBJ1-5; 9 bases are a match to TRBD1. The V gene's germline CDR1 is MGHRA and CDR2 YSYEKL. The V and J ends lost 8 bases and 0 bases, in that order; junction bases with no gene match: 8. The CDR3 length is 16 residues. The CDR3 reads CASRDRDLYSNQPQHF. DNA of the CDR3: TGCGCCAGCCGGGACAGGGACCTATATAGCAATCAGCCCCAGCATTTT.